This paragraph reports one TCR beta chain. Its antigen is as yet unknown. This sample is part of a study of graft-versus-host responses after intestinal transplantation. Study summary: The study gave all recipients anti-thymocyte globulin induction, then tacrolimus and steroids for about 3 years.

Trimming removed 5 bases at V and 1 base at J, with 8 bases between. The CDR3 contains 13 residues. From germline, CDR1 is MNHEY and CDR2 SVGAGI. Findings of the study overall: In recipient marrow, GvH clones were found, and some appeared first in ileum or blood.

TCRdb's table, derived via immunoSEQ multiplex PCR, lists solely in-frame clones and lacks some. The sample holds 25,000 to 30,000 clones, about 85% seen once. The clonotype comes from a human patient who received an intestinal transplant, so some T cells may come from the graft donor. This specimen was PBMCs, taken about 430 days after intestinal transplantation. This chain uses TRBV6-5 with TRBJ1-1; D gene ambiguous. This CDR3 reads CASSRKGNTEAFF. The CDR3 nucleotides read TGTGCCAGCAGTCGAAAGGGGAACACTGAAGCTTTCTTT.